This T cell receptor (beta chain) was sequenced during a study of CD8+ T cells in alopecia areata. This sample's treatment: oral pan-JAK inhibitor, 5-10 mg twice daily. cDNA prepared by RNA extraction and subsequent reverse transcription served as the template for sequencing. Method: immunoSEQ multiplex PCR; TCRdb's copy keeps in-frame clones and lacks some. The sample carries around 120,000 clones, roughly 60% recorded once. This CDR3 has 12 residues. V was clipped by 9 bases and J by 2 bases, with 8 bases between them. Germline CDR1 MNHEY, CDR2 SMNVEV (reference sequence). This clonotype originated in a human donor with alopecia areata. This chain uses TRBV27 with TRBJ2-1, with D uncertain. Sequencing used CD8+ T cells sorted from blood, obtained at week 4, from a patient treated with tofacitinib. The CDR3 protein is CASSPTYNEQFF. The DNA for the CDR3 is TGTGCCAGTTCGCCTACCTACAATGAGCAGTTCTTC.